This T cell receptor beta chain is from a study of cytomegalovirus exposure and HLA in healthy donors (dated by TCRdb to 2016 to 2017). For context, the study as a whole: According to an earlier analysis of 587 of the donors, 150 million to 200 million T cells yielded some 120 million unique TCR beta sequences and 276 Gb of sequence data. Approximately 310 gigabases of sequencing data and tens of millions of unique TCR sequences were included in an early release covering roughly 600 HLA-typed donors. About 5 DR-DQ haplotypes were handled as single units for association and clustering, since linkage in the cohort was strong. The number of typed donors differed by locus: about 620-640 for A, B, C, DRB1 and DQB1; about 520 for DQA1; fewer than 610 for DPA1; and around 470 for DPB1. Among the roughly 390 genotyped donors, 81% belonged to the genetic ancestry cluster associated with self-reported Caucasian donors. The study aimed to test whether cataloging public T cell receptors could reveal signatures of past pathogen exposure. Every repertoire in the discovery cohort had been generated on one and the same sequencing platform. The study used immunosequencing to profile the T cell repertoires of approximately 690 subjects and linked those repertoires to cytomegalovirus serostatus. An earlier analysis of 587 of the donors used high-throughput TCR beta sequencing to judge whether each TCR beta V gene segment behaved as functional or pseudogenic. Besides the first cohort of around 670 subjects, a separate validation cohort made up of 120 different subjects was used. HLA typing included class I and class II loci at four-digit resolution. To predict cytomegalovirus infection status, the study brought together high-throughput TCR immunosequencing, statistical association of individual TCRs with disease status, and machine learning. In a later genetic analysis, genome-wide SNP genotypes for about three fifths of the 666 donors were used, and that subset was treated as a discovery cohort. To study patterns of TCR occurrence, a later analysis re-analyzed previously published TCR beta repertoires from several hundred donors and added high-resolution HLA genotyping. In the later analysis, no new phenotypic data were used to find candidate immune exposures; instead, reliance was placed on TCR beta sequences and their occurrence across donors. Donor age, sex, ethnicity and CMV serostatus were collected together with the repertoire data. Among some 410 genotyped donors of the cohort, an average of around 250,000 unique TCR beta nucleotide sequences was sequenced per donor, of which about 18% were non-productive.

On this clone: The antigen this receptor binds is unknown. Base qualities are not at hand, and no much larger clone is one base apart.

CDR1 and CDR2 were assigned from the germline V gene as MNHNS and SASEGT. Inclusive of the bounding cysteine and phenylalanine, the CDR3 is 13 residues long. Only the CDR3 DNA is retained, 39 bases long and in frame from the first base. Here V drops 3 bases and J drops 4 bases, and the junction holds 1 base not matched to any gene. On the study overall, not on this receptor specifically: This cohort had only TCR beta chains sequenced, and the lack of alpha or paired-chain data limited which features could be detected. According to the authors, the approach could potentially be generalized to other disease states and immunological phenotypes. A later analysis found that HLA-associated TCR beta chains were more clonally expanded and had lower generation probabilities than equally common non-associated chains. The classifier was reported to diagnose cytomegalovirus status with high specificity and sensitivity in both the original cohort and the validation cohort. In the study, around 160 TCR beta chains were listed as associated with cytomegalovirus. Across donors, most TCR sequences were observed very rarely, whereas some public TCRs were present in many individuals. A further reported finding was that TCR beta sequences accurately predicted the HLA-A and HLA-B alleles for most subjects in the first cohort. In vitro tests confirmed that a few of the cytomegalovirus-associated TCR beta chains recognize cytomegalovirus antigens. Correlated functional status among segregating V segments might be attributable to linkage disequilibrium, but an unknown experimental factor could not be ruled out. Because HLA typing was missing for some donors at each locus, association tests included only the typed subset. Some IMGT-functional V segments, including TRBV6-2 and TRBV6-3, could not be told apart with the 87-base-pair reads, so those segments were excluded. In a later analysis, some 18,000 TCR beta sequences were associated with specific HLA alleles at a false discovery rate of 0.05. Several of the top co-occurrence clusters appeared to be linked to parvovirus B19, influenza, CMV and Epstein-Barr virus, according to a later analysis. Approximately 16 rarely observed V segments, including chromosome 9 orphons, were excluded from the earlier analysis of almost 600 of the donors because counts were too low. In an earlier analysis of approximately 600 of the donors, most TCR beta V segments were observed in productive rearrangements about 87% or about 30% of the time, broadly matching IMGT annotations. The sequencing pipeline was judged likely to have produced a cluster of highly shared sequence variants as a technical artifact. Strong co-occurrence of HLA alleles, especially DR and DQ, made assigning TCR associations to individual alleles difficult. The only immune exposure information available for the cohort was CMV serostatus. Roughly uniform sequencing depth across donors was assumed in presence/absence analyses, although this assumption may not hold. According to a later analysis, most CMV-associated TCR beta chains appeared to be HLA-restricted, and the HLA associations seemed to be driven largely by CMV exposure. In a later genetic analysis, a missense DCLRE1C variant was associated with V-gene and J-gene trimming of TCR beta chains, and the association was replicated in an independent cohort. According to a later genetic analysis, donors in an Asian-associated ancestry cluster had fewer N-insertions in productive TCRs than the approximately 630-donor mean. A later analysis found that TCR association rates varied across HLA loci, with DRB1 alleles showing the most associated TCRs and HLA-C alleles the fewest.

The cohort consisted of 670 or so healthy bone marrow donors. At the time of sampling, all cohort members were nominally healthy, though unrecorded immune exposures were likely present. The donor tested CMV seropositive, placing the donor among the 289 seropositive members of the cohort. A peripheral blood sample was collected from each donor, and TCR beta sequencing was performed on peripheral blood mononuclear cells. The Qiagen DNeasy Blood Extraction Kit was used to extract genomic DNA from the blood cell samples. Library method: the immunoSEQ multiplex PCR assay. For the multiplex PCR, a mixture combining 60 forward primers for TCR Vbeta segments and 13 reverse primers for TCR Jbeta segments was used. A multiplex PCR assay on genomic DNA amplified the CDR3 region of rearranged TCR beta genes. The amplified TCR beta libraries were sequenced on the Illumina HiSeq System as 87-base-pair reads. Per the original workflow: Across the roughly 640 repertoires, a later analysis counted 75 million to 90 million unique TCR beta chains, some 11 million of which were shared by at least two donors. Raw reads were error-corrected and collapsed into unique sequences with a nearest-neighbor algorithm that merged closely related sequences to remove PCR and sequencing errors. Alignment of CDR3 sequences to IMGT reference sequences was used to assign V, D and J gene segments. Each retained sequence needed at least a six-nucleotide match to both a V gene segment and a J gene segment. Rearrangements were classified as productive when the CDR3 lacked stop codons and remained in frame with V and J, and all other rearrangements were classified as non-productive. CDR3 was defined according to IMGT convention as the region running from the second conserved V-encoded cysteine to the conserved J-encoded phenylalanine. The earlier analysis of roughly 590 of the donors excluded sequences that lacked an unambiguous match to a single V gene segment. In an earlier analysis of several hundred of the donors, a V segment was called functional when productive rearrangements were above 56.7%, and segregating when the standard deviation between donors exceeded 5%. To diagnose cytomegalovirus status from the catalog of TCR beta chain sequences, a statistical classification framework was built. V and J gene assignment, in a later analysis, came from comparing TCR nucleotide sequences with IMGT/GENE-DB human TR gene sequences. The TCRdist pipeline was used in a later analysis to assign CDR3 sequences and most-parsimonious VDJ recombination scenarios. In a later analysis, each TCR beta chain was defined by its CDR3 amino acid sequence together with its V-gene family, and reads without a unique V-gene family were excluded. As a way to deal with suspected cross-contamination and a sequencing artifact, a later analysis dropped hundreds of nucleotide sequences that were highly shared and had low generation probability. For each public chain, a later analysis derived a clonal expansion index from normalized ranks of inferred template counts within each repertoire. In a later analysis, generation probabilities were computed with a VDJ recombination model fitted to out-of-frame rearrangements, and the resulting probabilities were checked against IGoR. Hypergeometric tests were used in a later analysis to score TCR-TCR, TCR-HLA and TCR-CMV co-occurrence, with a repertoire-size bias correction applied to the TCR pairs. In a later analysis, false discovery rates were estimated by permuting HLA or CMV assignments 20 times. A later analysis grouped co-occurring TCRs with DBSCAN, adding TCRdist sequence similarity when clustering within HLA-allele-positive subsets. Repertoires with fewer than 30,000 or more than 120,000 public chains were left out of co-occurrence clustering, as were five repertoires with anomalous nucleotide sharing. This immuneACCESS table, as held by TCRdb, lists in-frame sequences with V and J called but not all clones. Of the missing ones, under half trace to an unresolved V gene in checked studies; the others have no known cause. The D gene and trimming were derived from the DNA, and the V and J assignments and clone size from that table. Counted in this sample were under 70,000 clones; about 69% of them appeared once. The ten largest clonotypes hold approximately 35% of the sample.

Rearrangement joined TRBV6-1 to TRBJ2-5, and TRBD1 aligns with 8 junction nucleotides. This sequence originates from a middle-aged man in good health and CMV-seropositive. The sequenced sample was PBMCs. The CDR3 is CASSDGQGETQYF. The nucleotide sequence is TGTGCCAGCAGTGATGGACAGGGAGAGACCCAGTACTTC.